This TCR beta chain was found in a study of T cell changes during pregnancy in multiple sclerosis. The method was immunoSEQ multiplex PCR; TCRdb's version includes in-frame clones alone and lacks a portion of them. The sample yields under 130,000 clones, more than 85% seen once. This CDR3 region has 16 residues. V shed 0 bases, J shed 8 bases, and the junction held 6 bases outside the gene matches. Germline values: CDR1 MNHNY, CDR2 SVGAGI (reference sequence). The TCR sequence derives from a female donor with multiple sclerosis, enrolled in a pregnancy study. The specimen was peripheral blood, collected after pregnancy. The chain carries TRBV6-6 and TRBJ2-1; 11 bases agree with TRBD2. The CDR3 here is CASSYSSGGAGDEQFF. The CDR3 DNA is TGTGCCAGCAGTTACTCTAGCGGGGGGGCCGGAGATGAGCAGTTCTTC.